Described below is a single T cell receptor beta chain sequence and its context. This entry is derived from a study of CD8 T cells in Susac syndrome. The authors reverse transcribed roughly 0.5 to 1 ug RNA with random hexamers. The method of amplification for TCR beta CDR3 was immunoSEQ multiplex PCR, covering 54 Vbeta and 13 Jbeta. TCRdb used MiXCR to reprocess the immunoSEQ multiplex PCR reads, holding one entry per CDR3 protein. The sample holds about 240,000 distinct CDR3 sequences; about 95% are singletons and the top ten take less than 0.11%. This CDR3 region has 13 residues. CDR1 SQVTM and CDR2 ANQGSEA come from the germline V gene. The V end lost 4 bases, the J end lost 4 bases, and 13 bases lay between the germline ends.

The sample was CD4+ T cells from PBMCs. The chain has TRBV29-1 and TRBJ2-5; D perhaps matches TRBD1 (6 bases). This TCR derives from a human donor with Susac syndrome. CDR3 sequence: CSVGVGGRETQYF. In DNA, the CDR3 is TGCAGCGTTGGAGTTGGGGGCCGAGAGACCCAGTACTTC.